This T cell receptor beta chain appears in the sequencing data of a study of blood T cell repertoires in COVID-19. Study overall: T cells, B-cell-depleted T cells, or PBMCs provided the cDNA or gDNA that served as material.

Deletions cut 7 bases from V and 2 bases from J, with 15 bases between. This CDR3 is 14 amino acids long. Germline V gives CDR1 MNHEY, CDR2 SVGAGI. Authors' methods: Nucleated cell counts were estimated from reference gene primer amplification. Libraries were prepared by immunoSEQ multiplex PCR; TCRdb keeps only in-frame clonotypes and omits some of them. Clone size and the V and J calls come from that table; the DNA yielded D and trimming. There are more than 150,000 clones in the sample; 80% to 85% occur only once, and nearly 8% lies in the top ten. Cohort assignment relied on participant-reported clinical history. Resolution of symptoms, clearance, or two negative PCRs was present in recovered Cohort 3 donors.

Sequencing was done on a sample of PBMCs or T cells enriched from blood (not recorded which). This clonotype was obtained from a woman in her fifties or sixties who had recovered from COVID-19. The chain couples TRBV6-5 to TRBJ2-7, with a weak D call TRBD2 (6 bases). For the CDR3, the DNA is TGTGCCAGCACGCCAACCGGGACTGCCTACGAGCAGTACTTC. Residues: CASTPTGTAYEQYF.